This T cell receptor (beta chain) was sequenced for a study of blood T cells in healthy people across ages. Study-level results: Expanded clonotype shifts may have been confounded, as the donors had an unknown CMV status. In long-lived donors, naive CD4+ cell counts and diversity exceeded those of aged donors. Unsorted PBMCs blocked a conclusive comparison of naive and antigen-experienced cells.

With a J-beta primer mix and a sample-barcoded 5' primer, a second PCR ran roughly 6 to 11 cycles. TCRdb processed the 5' RACE reads anew with MiXCR; each CDR3 protein has one entry. The table records about 1.6 million distinct CDR3 sequences, roughly 32% of them present only once. Isolated per sample were at least 7 million PBMCs. About this clonotype: Its matching antigen is unknown. This CDR3 is missing its conserved last phenylalanine or tryptophan, likely due to a read error.

Germline V gene data show CDR1 as DFQATT and CDR2 as SNEGSKA (reference sequence). The CDR3 extends over 14 amino acids. The chain couples TRBV20-1 to TRBJ2-1; 7 bases fit TRBD1. The sequencing input was blood. The sequence was collected from a woman in her 30s in good health. The CDR3 region has the DNA TGCAGTTCTAGAGATGGTAGGGGGCGTAATGAGCAGTTCTTA. Its translation: CSSRDGRGRNEQFL.